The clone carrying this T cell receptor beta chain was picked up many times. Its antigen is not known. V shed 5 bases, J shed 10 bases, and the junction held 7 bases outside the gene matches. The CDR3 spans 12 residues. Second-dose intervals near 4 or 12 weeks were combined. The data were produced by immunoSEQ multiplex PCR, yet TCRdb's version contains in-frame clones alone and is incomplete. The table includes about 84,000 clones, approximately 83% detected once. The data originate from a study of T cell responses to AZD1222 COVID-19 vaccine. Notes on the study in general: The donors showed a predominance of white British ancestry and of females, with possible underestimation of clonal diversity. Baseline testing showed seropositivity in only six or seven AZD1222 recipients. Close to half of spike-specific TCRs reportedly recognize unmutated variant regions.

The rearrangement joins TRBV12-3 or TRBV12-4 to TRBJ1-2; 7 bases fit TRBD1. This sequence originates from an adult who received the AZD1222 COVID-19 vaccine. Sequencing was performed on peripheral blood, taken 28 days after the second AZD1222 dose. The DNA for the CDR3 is TGTGCCAGCAGTAGCCTCGGGACAGTCTACACCTTC. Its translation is CASSSLGTVYTF.